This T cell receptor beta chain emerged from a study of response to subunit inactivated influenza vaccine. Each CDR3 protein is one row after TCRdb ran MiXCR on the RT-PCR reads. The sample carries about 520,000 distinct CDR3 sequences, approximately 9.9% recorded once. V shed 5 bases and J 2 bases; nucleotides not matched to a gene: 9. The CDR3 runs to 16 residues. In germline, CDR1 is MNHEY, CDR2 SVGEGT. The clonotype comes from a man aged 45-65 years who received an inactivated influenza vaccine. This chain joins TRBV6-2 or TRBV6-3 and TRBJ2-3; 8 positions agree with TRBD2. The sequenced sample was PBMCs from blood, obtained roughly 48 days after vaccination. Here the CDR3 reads CASSSSGRVNTDTQYF. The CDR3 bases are TGTGCCAGCAGTAGTTCCGGGAGGGTGAACACAGATACGCAGTATTTT.